One and the same sample provided the 24 T cell receptor beta chains below, sequenced in a study of T-cell reconstitution after alpha-beta-depleted transplantation in children. TCRbeta library preparation incorporated unique molecular identifiers. TCRdb used MiXCR to reprocess the PCR reads, holding one entry per CDR3 protein. The data contain under 140,000 distinct CDR3 sequences, around 10% of them singletons. The sample here was PBMCs from the stem cell graft donor, taken from the stem cell graft. The receptor source for this set is a human donor who donated a stem cell graft to a child with acute lymphoblastic leukemia.

The sample holds many counts of this clonotype. The genes are TRBV3-1 and TRBJ2-7, with 14 bases identical to TRBD2. The CDR3 spans 15 residues. With 4 bases clipped from V and 4 bases from J, the junction kept 3 bases outside the gene matches. Germline lookup yields CDR1 LGHDT and CDR2 YNNKEL (reference sequence). CDR3 region: CASSPWTSGRYEQYF. CDR3 sequence (DNA): TGTGCCAGCAGCCCATGGACTAGCGGGAGGTACGAGCAGTACTTC.

This clonotype was seen repeatedly, ten times or more. The V and J genes are TRBV7-9 and TRBJ2-1; 9 nucleotides align to TRBD2. The trim removed 1 base at V and 4 bases at J, leaving 11 bases unmatched. Per germline, CDR1 SEHNR and CDR2 FQNEAQ (reference sequence). The CDR3 is made up of 18 amino acids. CDR3 bases: TGTGCCAGCAGCTTAGGGGGTGGCGGGAGGGCCGTATACAATGAGCAGTTCTTC. It is translated as CASSLGGGGRAVYNEQFF.

This clonotype was observed many times. The chain has TRBV6-2 or TRBV6-3 and TRBJ2-2; 9 bases match TRBD2. CDR1 and CDR2 from the germline V gene are MNHEY and SVGEGT. J lost 5 bases, V lost 2 bases, and 6 bases had no gene match. The CDR3 runs to 16 residues. CDR3 sequence (DNA): TGTGCCAGCAGTTACGAGAGCGGGAGGATGACCGGGGAGCTGTTTTTT. Translated: CASSYESGRMTGELFF.

This clonotype showed up many times. The chain is built from TRBV3-1 and TRBJ1-1; TRBD1 aligns across 7 bases. The CDR3 covers 12 residues. Germline assignment: CDR1 LGHDT and CDR2 YNNKEL (reference sequence). With 3 bases clipped from V and 11 bases from J, the junction kept 6 bases outside the gene matches. CDR3 sequence: CASSHSRGSAFF. CDR3 in DNA: TGTGCCAGCAGCCACTCCAGGGGGTCTGCTTTCTTT.

This clonotype was counted ten times or more. The chain joins TRBV4-3 to TRBJ2-1; 13 nucleotides agree with TRBD2. CDR3 length equals 16 residues. J was trimmed by 10 bases and V by 0 bases; bases with no gene match: 6. CDR1 LGHNA and CDR2 YSLEER come from the germline V gene. CDR3: CASSQDILAGGREQFF. The CDR3 nucleotides read TGCGCCAGCAGCCAAGATATACTAGCGGGAGGGCGGGAGCAGTTCTTC.

The sample holds many counts of this clonotype. The chain joins TRBV6-1 to TRBJ2-3; 9 nucleotides agree with TRBD2. This CDR3 has 15 amino acids. Germline V gene sequence: CDR1 MNHNS, CDR2 SASEGT. The trim removed 3 bases at V and 3 bases at J, leaving 4 bases unmatched. In DNA, the CDR3 is TGTGCCAGCAGTGAGCTAGCGGGGTCTACAGATACGCAGTATTTT. Translation gives CASSELAGSTDTQYF.

This clonotype has ten or more counts. J is TRBJ1-5 and V is TRBV20-1, with D possibly being TRBD1 (5 bases). Trimming shortened V by 6 bases and J by 0 bases, and 12 bases separated the two germline ends. The CDR3 is 14 amino acids. Germline loops: CDR1 DFQATT, CDR2 SNEGSKA (reference sequence). The CDR3 DNA reads TGCAGTGCGACCTCCGGGACTAGCAATCAGCCCCAGCATTTT. This translates into CSATSGTSNQPQHF.

This clonotype was recorded at least ten times. The V and J genes are TRBV20-1 and TRBJ2-1; 9 bases are a match to TRBD2. This CDR3 spans 16 amino acids. V lost 2 bases to trimming and J lost 4 bases; unmatched junction nucleotides: 9. The germline V gene has CDR1 DFQATT and CDR2 SNEGSKA (reference sequence). This CDR3 reads CSARSVTSGEYNEQFF. DNA of the CDR3: TGCAGTGCTAGATCAGTGACTAGCGGCGAATACAATGAGCAGTTCTTC.

In this sample, this clonotype turned up many times. The rearrangement uses TRBV18 and TRBJ1-4; 8 bases are a match to TRBD1. The CDR3 extends over 16 amino acids. Germline loops: CDR1 KGHSH, CDR2 LQKENI. V trimming: 3 bases; J trimming: 0 bases; junction bases outside the gene matches: 3. CDR3 loop: CASSPAQGATNEKLFF. The DNA for the CDR3 is TGTGCCAGCTCACCGGCACAGGGGGCAACTAATGAAAAACTGTTTTTT.

In its sample, this clonotype was seen many times. The rearrangement joins TRBV28 to TRBJ2-7; D gene uncertain. The germline V gene encodes CDR1 MDHEN and CDR2 SYDVKM. The V and J ends lost 4 bases and 2 bases respectively, with 21 bases between them. This CDR3 region has 17 residues. The CDR3 is CASSSPLDGVTAYEQYF. CDR3 nucleotides: TGTGCCAGCAGTTCCCCCCTGGACGGTGTTACTGCCTACGAGCAGTACTTC.

This clonotype was seen repeatedly, ten times or more. The chain links TRBV10-3 to TRBJ2-5, with D maybe TRBD1 (5 bases). The length of the CDR3 is 13 residues. V dropped 6 bases and J dropped 1 base, with 9 bases sitting between them. Germline loops: CDR1 ENHRY, CDR2 SYGVKD. The CDR3 spells CAISGQAQETQYF. In nucleotides, the CDR3 is TGTGCCATCAGCGGACAAGCCCAAGAGACCCAGTACTTC.

This clonotype was seen repeatedly, ten times or more. The rearrangement joins TRBV7-9 to TRBJ1-6; TRBD1 matches at 8 bases. V was clipped by 3 bases and J by 10 bases; unmatched bases: 2. CDR1 and CDR2 from the germline V gene are SEHNR and FQNEAQ (reference sequence). This CDR3 spans 13 amino acids. In DNA, the CDR3 is TGTGCCAGCAGCTTGGACAGGGTCTCACCCCTCCACTTT. It yields the protein CASSLDRVSPLHF. The entire variable domain, with the rest obtained from reference TRBV7-9 and TRBJ1-6, is as follows: DTGVSQNPRHKITKRGQNVTFRCDPISEHNRLYWYRQTLGQGPEFLTYFQNEAQLEKSRLLSDRFSAERPKGSFSTLEIQRTEQGDSAMYLCASSLDRVSPLHFGNGTRLTVT.

This clonotype was seen many times. The chain uses TRBV5-1 and TRBJ2-1; 12 bases line up with TRBD2. This CDR3 is built from 17 residues. J gave up 7 bases and V 0 bases, and 8 bases lay outside the gene matches. CDR1 SGHRS and CDR2 YFSETQ come from the germline V gene. The CDR3 region has the DNA TGCGCCAGCAGCTTGGGACTAGCGGGAGTCTTTTCGAATGAGCAGTTCTTC. Translated, it gives CASSLGLAGVFSNEQFF.

This chain connects TRBV7-6 to TRBJ2-3; the D is unclear. V lost 1 base, J lost 5 bases, and 10 bases lay in between. Germline CDR1 reads SGHVS; CDR2 reads FNYEAQ. The CDR3 is 14 amino acids. This CDR3 reads CASSLVASQDTQYF. Written as DNA, the CDR3 is TGTGCCAGCAGCTTAGTGGCCTCCCAAGATACGCAGTATTTT.

This clonotype was counted many times. The genes are TRBV9 and TRBJ1-6, with D tentatively TRBD1 (5 bases). Germline V gives CDR1 SGDLS, CDR2 YYNGEE. The V and J ends lost 4 bases and 6 bases respectively, with 11 bases between them. The CDR3 loop spans 14 amino acids. CDR3 amino acids: CASSLREGNSPLHF. The CDR3 DNA reads as TGTGCCAGCAGCCTCAGGGAAGGTAATTCACCCCTCCACTTT.

This clonotype has a count of ten or more. The chain carries TRBV20-1 and TRBJ1-5, with D possibly matching TRBD1 (5 bases). Germline V gene lookup returns CDR1 DFQATT and CDR2 SNEGSKA (reference sequence). The CDR3 is 14 amino acids. V was shortened by 2 bases and J by 3 bases, with 11 bases between the two germline ends. CDR3 loop: CSARRTGDNQPQHF. The DNA of the CDR3 is TGCAGTGCTAGAAGAACAGGAGACAATCAGCCCCAGCATTTT.

This clonotype showed up many times. The rearrangement joins TRBV7-6 to TRBJ2-5, with 12 nucleotides matching TRBD1. The J segment lost 5 bases and the V segment lost 1 base, leaving 11 bases of the junction unmatched. Germline-derived CDR1 and CDR2 are SGHVS and FNYEAQ. The CDR3 extends over 18 amino acids. CDR3 amino acids: CASSLVWRDRGLRETQYF. In DNA form, the CDR3 reads TGTGCCAGCAGCTTAGTTTGGCGGGACAGGGGGCTCCGGGAGACCCAGTACTTC. Based on the CDR3 plus reference TRBV7-6 and TRBJ2-5, the full variable domain is GAGVSQSPRYKVTKRGQDVALRCDPISGHVSLYWYRQALGQGPEFLTYFNYEAQQDKSGLPNDRFSAERPEGSISTLTIQRTEQRDSAMYRCASSLVWRDRGLRETQYFGPGTRLLVL.

This clonotype was seen at least ten times. J is TRBJ2-3 and V is TRBV9; 8 bases are shared with TRBD2. Per germline, CDR1 SGDLS and CDR2 YYNGEE. Trimming took 5 bases from V and 5 from J; bases not matched to a gene: 10. This CDR3 spans 15 amino acids. CDR3 DNA sequence: TGTGCCAGCAGGACCGGGACTAGTGGGGGAGATACGCAGTATTTT. Its translation is CASRTGTSGGDTQYF.

In this sample, this clonotype turned up many times. The CDR3 spells CASSLSGSGNTIYF. In DNA, the CDR3 is TGTGCCAGCAGTTTATCGGGCTCCGGAAACACCATATATTTT. This chain joins TRBV12-3 or TRBV12-4 and TRBJ1-3, with D unclear. The V end lost 2 bases, the J end lost 4 bases, and 9 bases lay between the germline ends. This CDR3 contains 14 residues.

Ten or more counts support this clonotype. The chain couples TRBV7-2 to TRBJ2-6, with 14 bases identical to TRBD2. This CDR3 region has 20 residues. V dropped 3 bases and J dropped 0; count of bases not matched to a gene: 7. Germline V CDR1 and CDR2: SGHTA, FQGNSA. The CDR3 here is CASSFRFGTSGSSGANVLTF. The CDR3 DNA follows: TGTGCCAGCAGCTTCCGGTTTGGGACTAGCGGGAGCTCTGGGGCCAACGTCCTGACTTTC.

There are a few counts of this clonotype. The chain links TRBV7-9 to TRBJ2-7; tentatively, D is TRBD2 (5 bases). The germline V gene has CDR1 SEHNR and CDR2 FQNEAQ (reference sequence). This CDR3 contains 13 residues. The germline V and J ends were trimmed by 6 bases and 0 bases, with 9 bases remaining between them. The CDR3 nucleotides are TGTGCCAGCAGGGACGGGGTCTCCTACGAGCAGTACTTC. Its protein is CASRDGVSYEQYF.

The chain carries TRBV30 and TRBJ2-1; perhaps D is TRBD1 or TRBD2 (6 bases each). The CDR3 is 15 amino acids. V was trimmed by 1 base and J by 8 bases, leaving 18 bases between them. Germline V gives CDR1 GTSNPN, CDR2 SVGIG (reference sequence). CDR3 bases: TGTGCCTGGAGTGCTATGGGGGGCTCCGGCGATGAGCAGTTCTTC. This codes for CAWSAMGGSGDEQFF.

Here the CDR3 reads CASKPQAYGYTF. CDR3 DNA: TGTGCCAGCAAACCCCAGGCATATGGCTACACCTTC. This chain joins TRBV6-2 or TRBV6-3 and TRBJ1-2; no firm D call. In germline, CDR1 is MNHEY, CDR2 SVGEGT. V lost 7 bases and J 5 bases, leaving 11 bases between the germline ends. The CDR3 is made up of 12 amino acids.

This chain connects TRBV11-2 to TRBJ2-5, with D possibly TRBD1 on 5 matching bases. V lost 2 bases, J lost 5 bases, and 15 bases lay in between. Germline V gene data show CDR1 as SGHAT and CDR2 as FQNNGV. This CDR3 comprises 15 residues. The CDR3 protein is CASSLMGREFETQYF. As DNA, the CDR3 is TGTGCCAGCAGCTTAATGGGCAGGGAATTCGAGACCCAGTACTTC.